These 20 T cell receptor beta chains were all obtained from the same sample, sequenced in a study of human T cells and chemical hapten exposure. TCRdb re-called the RACE reads with MiXCR, one entry per CDR3 protein. Of over 55,000 distinct CDR3 sequences in the sample, approximately 12% were seen once. Documented time point: patch test 3, about 24 weeks after DPC sensitization. Treatment denoted: therapeutic diphenylcyclopropenone sensitization with weekly scalp DPC. Specimen: whole blood, collected in connection with sensitization to the hapten diphenylcyclopropenone (DPC). These receptors were obtained from a woman in her 50s with alopecia areata. Some clones in this sample may be carry-over from other donors' samples.

The genes are TRBV2 and TRBJ1-3, with TRBD1 as a possible D gene (5 bases). The germline V gene has CDR1 SNHLY and CDR2 FYNNEI. The CDR3 spans 15 residues. V gave up 7 bases and J gave up 2 bases, with 15 bases separating them. The CDR3 region is CASTGQGGPGNTIYF. CDR3 sequence (DNA): TGTGCCAGCACGGGGCAGGGAGGACCTGGAAACACCATATATTTT.

This clonotype was picked up a small number of times. The chain is built from TRBV18 and TRBJ1-1, with D unclear. Trimming stripped 2 bases from V and 0 bases from J, with 1 base between. The CDR3 is made up of 12 amino acids. Germline V gene sequence: CDR1 KGHSH, CDR2 LQKENI. CDR3 DNA: TGTGCCAGCTCACCAATGAACACTGAAGCTTTCTTT. It translates to CASSPMNTEAFF.

This clonotype was counted at least ten times. The V gene is TRBV7-9, the J gene TRBJ1-5, with TRBD1 matching over 10 bases. CDR1 is SEHNR, CDR2 FQNEAQ, per germline (reference sequence). The V gene end was trimmed by 5 bases and the J gene end by 5 bases; junction bases not matched to a gene: 3. CDR3 length: 14 residues. DNA for the CDR3: TGTGCCAGCAGCCTCGACAGGGGGCATCAGCCCCAGCATTTT. Protein: CASSLDRGHQPQHF.

This clonotype was seen a handful of times. The chain employs TRBV7-3 and TRBJ2-2, with TRBD1 matching 11 bases. The CDR3 loop spans 15 amino acids. Germline lookup yields CDR1 SGHTA and CDR2 FQGTGA. The J segment lost 7 bases and the V segment lost 5 bases, leaving 6 bases of the junction unmatched. DNA for the CDR3: TGTGCCAGCAGCCCAGGGACAGGGGGGCTCGGGGAGCTGTTTTTT. Its translation is CASSPGTGGLGELFF.

This clonotype showed up just a few times. The chain has TRBV20-1 and TRBJ2-7, with 11 bases that match TRBD1. V shed 3 bases and J 0 bases; nucleotides not matched to a gene: 4. This CDR3 has 15 residues. Germline lookup yields CDR1 DFQATT and CDR2 SNEGSKA (reference sequence). For the CDR3, the DNA is TGCAGTGCTAGTCCCGGGACAGGGGGCTCCTACGAGCAGTACTTC. Its protein product is CSASPGTGGSYEQYF.

This clonotype was counted many times. The CDR3 sequence: CASSQDGGSNQPQHF. The CDR3 nucleotides read TGCGCCAGCAGCCAAGATGGCGGTAGCAATCAGCCCCAGCATTTT. This chain connects TRBV4-1 to TRBJ1-5, with D uncertain. The germline V gene encodes CDR1 MGHRA and CDR2 YSYEKL. V was pared by 0 bases and J by 0 bases, with 6 bases between. This CDR3 spans 15 amino acids.

This rearrangement joins TRBV9 to TRBJ2-7, with 10 bases matching TRBD2. Per the germline V gene, CDR1 is SGDLS and CDR2 is YYNGEE. This CDR3 region has 15 residues. Trimming at V came to 0 bases and at J to 3 bases, leaving 3 bases not matched to a gene. As DNA, the CDR3 is TGTGCCAGCAGCGTAGGACTAGCGGGTGACTACGAGCAGTACTTC. Translated: CASSVGLAGDYEQYF.

This clonotype was found a few times. CDR3 sequence: CSARDWRGQGREQYF. CDR3 coding DNA: TGCAGTGCTAGGGACTGGAGGGGACAGGGCCGAGAGCAGTACTTC. This rearrangement joins TRBV20-1 to TRBJ2-7; 9 bases align to TRBD1. CDR1 and CDR2 (germline): DFQATT, SNEGSKA (reference sequence). V was pared by 3 bases and J by 7 bases, with 13 bases of the junction left unmatched. This CDR3 spans 15 amino acids.

This clonotype occurred a few times. Here the CDR3 DNA reads TGTGCCAGCAGCCAAGACTCCAGAAGGAATGAGCAGTTCTTC. This sequence encodes CASSQDSRRNEQFF. J is TRBJ2-1 and V is TRBV3-1; D remains ambiguous. The CDR3 consists of 14 residues. Germline CDR1 LGHDT, CDR2 YNNKEL (reference sequence). Trimming removed 0 bases from V and 7 bases from J, with 10 bases in between.

This clonotype was detected ten times or more. The CDR3 bases are TGTGCCAGCAGTCTGACGGAAGTCTATGGCTACACCTTC. Protein sequence: CASSLTEVYGYTF. The rearrangement links TRBV6-2 or TRBV6-3 to TRBJ1-2; no clear D gene. The CDR3 is 13 residues long. Deletions cut 5 bases from V and 4 bases from J, with 11 bases between. The germline V gene encodes CDR1 MNHEY and CDR2 SVGEGT.

This clonotype was seen many times. The chain carries TRBV16 and TRBJ2-7; 8 positions agree with TRBD2. Germline V lookup: CDR1 KGHSY, CDR2 FQNENV. The CDR3 covers 15 residues. With 0 bases clipped from V and 4 bases from J, the junction kept 5 bases outside the gene matches. The CDR3 region has the DNA TGTGCCAGCAGCCAATCAACGGGAGGGACGTACGAGCAGTACTTC. Translation gives CASSQSTGGTYEQYF.

This clonotype has at least ten counts. J is TRBJ1-2 and V is TRBV7-9, with D possibly being TRBD1 (6 bases). This CDR3 comprises 14 residues. Trimming pared 6 bases from V and 0 bases from J, leaving 11 bases between. Germline values: CDR1 SEHNR, CDR2 FQNEAQ (reference sequence). CDR3 region: CASRRDTTNYGYTF. The CDR3 DNA reads as TGTGCCAGCAGAAGGGACACTACTAACTATGGCTACACCTTC.

V and J are TRBV7-9 and TRBJ1-1, with TRBD1 matching over 7 bases. The CDR3 runs 14 residues. CDR1 and CDR2 (germline): SEHNR, FQNEAQ (reference sequence). V was clipped by 2 bases and J by 2 bases; unmatched bases: 2. The CDR3 sequence: CASSLLGGNTEAFF. The CDR3 region has the DNA TGTGCCAGCAGCTTACTAGGGGGCAACACTGAAGCTTTCTTT.

There are many counts of this clonotype. V and J are TRBV7-6 and TRBJ1-2; D not certain. The CDR3 is 18 amino acids. V was trimmed by 2 bases and J by 4 bases, leaving 23 bases between them. Germline CDR1 and CDR2: SGHVS and FNYEAQ. CDR3 in amino acids: CASSLSTGPGGGPYGYTF. The CDR3, as DNA: TGTGCCAGCAGCTTATCAACCGGCCCAGGAGGCGGACCCTATGGCTACACCTTC.

This clonotype was seen ten or more times. This chain joins TRBV7-2 and TRBJ2-7; 8 nucleotides match TRBD2. The J segment lost 0 bases and the V segment lost 5 bases, leaving 6 bases of the junction unmatched. The CDR3 is made up of 15 amino acids. Germline V gene data show CDR1 as SGHTA and CDR2 as FQGNSA. Here the CDR3 reads CASSRTSGSSYEQYF. CDR3 in DNA: TGTGCCAGCAGCCGTACTAGCGGCAGCTCCTACGAGCAGTACTTC.

This clonotype was found many times. The chain links TRBV7-9 to TRBJ1-6, with TRBD1 matching 9 bases. The trim removed 5 bases at V and 6 bases at J, leaving 2 bases unmatched. Germline V gene sequence: CDR1 SEHNR, CDR2 FQNEAQ (reference sequence). This CDR3 has 14 amino acids. The CDR3 here is CASSTGQGNSPLHF. Here the CDR3 DNA reads TGTGCCAGCAGCACGGGACAGGGTAATTCACCCCTCCACTTT.

The table lists this clonotype with many counts. This rearrangement joins TRBV28 to TRBJ2-1, with a possible D match to TRBD2 (6 bases). CDR1 and CDR2 (germline): MDHEN, SYDVKM. The length of the CDR3 is 12 residues. Trimming shortened V by 8 bases and J by 10 bases, and 15 bases separated the two germline ends. This CDR3 reads CASPTSSGEQFF. The CDR3 nucleotides read TGTGCCAGCCCTACTAGCTCAGGGGAGCAGTTCTTC.

This clonotype showed up many times. This chain uses TRBV20-1 with TRBJ1-1; D is possibly TRBD1 (6 bases). CDR3 length: 13 amino acids. Per the germline V gene, CDR1 is DFQATT and CDR2 is SNEGSKA (reference sequence). Trimming cost V 6 bases and J 6 bases, with 17 bases left between them. CDR3 sequence: CSADPGAASEAFF. CDR3 DNA sequence: TGCAGTGCGGATCCAGGGGCGGCTTCTGAAGCTTTCTTT.

This clonotype has ten or more counts. The chain has TRBV7-2 and TRBJ1-3; no clear D gene. Trimming left V 5 bases short and J 6 bases short, with 8 bases between. Germline V lookup: CDR1 SGHTA, CDR2 FQGNSA. CDR3 length equals 12 residues. CDR3 coding DNA: TGTGCCAGCAGCCCCTCAGCAAACACCATATATTTT. This gives the protein CASSPSANTIYF.

This clonotype was counted many times. The V and J genes are TRBV6-6 and TRBJ1-6; a possible D gene is TRBD1 (6 bases). V gave up 6 bases and J gave up 6 bases, with 18 bases separating them. Germline V gene sequence: CDR1 MNHNY, CDR2 SVGAGI (reference sequence). The CDR3 is made up of 16 amino acids. Here the CDR3 reads CASSQWGGHINSPLHF. CDR3 coding DNA: TGTGCCAGCAGCCAGTGGGGGGGACACATTAATTCACCCCTCCACTTT.